Listed here are 12 T cell receptor beta chains from one sample, sequenced in a study of T cells in Graves' hyperthyroidism and ophthalmopathy. TCR beta CDR3 regions were amplified from RNA transcripts. A first-round RT-PCR of the TCR CDR3 used the HTBI primer set. MiXCR was run by TCRdb on the multiplex PCR reads, yielding one entry per CDR3 protein. The table has about 360,000 distinct CDR3 sequences, about 13% seen once; the top ten hold around a tenth. Sequencing was carried out using blood. These receptors all come from a woman in her late teens or twenties with Graves' hyperthyroidism.

This clonotype was observed at least ten times. This chain connects TRBV12-3 or TRBV12-4 to TRBJ2-7; 9 bases map to TRBD1. CDR3 length: 14 residues. Losses at the gene ends were 6 bases for V and 0 bases for J; bases not matched to a gene: 3. Written as DNA, the CDR3 is TGTGCCAGCAGGCGACAGGGGGACTCCTACGAGCAGTACTTC. This codes for CASRRQGDSYEQYF.

In nucleotides, the CDR3 is TGTGCCAGCAGTTACGGCACCAGGGGAGAGACCCAGTACTTC. This encodes CASSYGTRGETQYF. The chain couples TRBV6-6 to TRBJ2-5; TRBD1 might be the D (6 bases). The CDR3 is 14 residues long. Germline V lookup: CDR1 MNHNY, CDR2 SVGAGI (reference sequence). Trimming removed 2 bases from V and 4 bases from J, with 11 bases in between.

There are many counts of this clonotype. This chain joins TRBV20-1 and TRBJ1-1; no clear D. This CDR3 has 11 amino acids. Trimming removed 1 base at V and 6 bases at J, with 6 bases between. CDR1 and CDR2 from the germline V gene are DFQATT and SNEGSKA (reference sequence). CDR3 sequence reads: CSARGSAEAFF. CDR3 nucleotides: TGCAGTGCTAGAGGGAGCGCTGAAGCTTTCTTT.

Regarding this clonotype: A single base separates this from a much larger clone, so it may be a read error. This sequence joins TRBV6-5 and TRBJ1-1; a possible D gene is TRBD1 (5 bases). The length of the CDR3 is 17 residues. Germline V gives CDR1 MNHEY, CDR2 SVGAGI. CDR3 bases: TGTGCCAGCAGTTACTCGGGGGGGTATGGGGTGAACACTGAAGCTTCCTTT. Translating it yields CASSYSGGYGVNTEASF.

This clonotype was counted only a few times. J is TRBJ2-5 and V is TRBV11-2, with D tentatively TRBD1 (7 bases). The V gene's germline CDR1 is SGHAT and CDR2 FQNNGV. The CDR3 consists of 13 residues. Trimming stripped 6 bases from V and 2 bases from J, with 10 bases between. This CDR3 is CASRGGQQETQYF. CDR3 coding DNA: TGTGCCAGCAGGGGGGGACAGCAAGAGACCCAGTACTTC.

This clonotype occurred many times. The chain uses TRBV2 and TRBJ2-3; D not resolved. V gave up 6 bases and J gave up 2 bases, with 15 bases separating them. CDR1 and CDR2 (germline): SNHLY, FYNNEI. This CDR3 comprises 15 residues. In DNA, the CDR3 is TGTGCCAGCAGCGGTACGGTGGTTGTCACAGATACGCAGTATTTT. It specifies CASSGTVVVTDTQYF.

This clonotype was detected once. A much larger clone lies one base from this, so it may be a read error. This chain links TRBV12-3 or TRBV12-4 with TRBJ2-7; perhaps TRBD2 as D (7 bases). The CDR3 has 15 residues. The CDR3 DNA follows: TGTGCCAACAGTTTCCCCCGGGGGGCCGCCTACGAGCAGTACTTC. It translates to CANSFPRGAAYEQYF.

A note on this clonotype: This could be a read error, since a much larger clone is one nucleotide away. The rearrangement links TRBV7-9 to TRBJ2-7, with 8 bases aligning to TRBD2. The J call may be in error: the DNA end matches TRBJ2-1 better. The CDR3 extends over 16 amino acids. Germline-derived CDR1 and CDR2 are SEHNR and FQNEAQ (reference sequence). CDR3 nucleotides: TGTGCCAGCAGCCAGGGCGGAGCGGGAGTCACCTACGAGCAGTTCTTC. Translated, it gives CASSQGGAGVTYEQFF.

In this sample, this clonotype turned up a few times. This could be a read error, since a much larger clone is one nucleotide away. The CDR3 here is CASSPRTSRGTDTQYF. In nucleotides, the CDR3 is TGTGCCAGCTCACCAAGGACTAGCAGGGGCACAGATACGCAGTATTTT. The genes are TRBV18 and TRBJ2-3, with TRBD2 identical over 8 bases. This CDR3 is built from 16 residues. Per germline, CDR1 KGHSH and CDR2 LQKENI. With V trimmed by 2 bases and J by 1 base, 5 bases remained unmatched.

J is TRBJ2-7 and V is TRBV12-3 or TRBV12-4; 8 bases agree with TRBD2. The CDR3 sequence is 13 residues long. Trimming cost V 8 bases and J 3 bases; bases outside gene matches: 6. The CDR3 DNA reads TGTGCCAGCCGAGTGCGGGGGGACTACGAGCAGTACTTC. It translates to CASRVRGDYEQYF.

This clonotype was recorded at least ten times. This rearrangement joins TRBV27 to TRBJ2-5; 8 positions agree with TRBD2. V dropped 8 bases and J dropped 2; count of bases not matched to a gene: 10. Per the germline V gene, CDR1 is MNHEY and CDR2 is SMNVEV (reference sequence). CDR3 length: 15 amino acids. The CDR3 DNA reads as TGTGCCAGCGGGCGTAGCGGGGAAATACAAGAGACCCAGTACTTC. Translated: CASGRSGEIQETQYF.

This clonotype was seen more than once but under ten times. The chain joins TRBV9 to TRBJ2-3; 9 nucleotides line up with TRBD1. CDR1 is SGDLS and CDR2 is YYNGEE in the germline V gene. The CDR3 consists of 16 residues. V gave up 3 bases and J gave up 5 bases; unmatched junction bases: 10. The CDR3 spells CASSAPGQGTKDTQYF. The CDR3 DNA is TGTGCCAGCAGCGCCCCGGGACAGGGAACGAAAGATACGCAGTATTTT.